This TCR beta chain was observed in a study of T cells after yellow fever vaccination. MiXCR was run by TCRdb on the 5' RACE reads, yielding one entry per CDR3 protein. The sample carries fewer than 100,000 distinct CDR3 sequences, about 6% recorded once. Trimming shortened V by 0 bases and J by 4 bases, and 15 bases separated the two germline ends. Germline V lookup: CDR1 MNHEY, CDR2 SVGAGI. The CDR3 totals 16 residues. The sample consisted of CD8+ T cells sorted from PBMCs, taken 10 days after the yellow fever booster vaccination. The chain combines TRBV6-5 with TRBJ1-2; D possibly corresponds to TRBD1 (5 bases). The sequence was collected from a young man who received the YFV17D yellow fever vaccine. As DNA, the CDR3 is TGTGCCAGCAGTTACTCGGGAGGGCAGGGCACCTATGGCTACACCTTC. Its protein product is CASSYSGGQGTYGYTF.